This TCR beta chain was sequenced in a study of immune evolution from preneoplasia to lung adenocarcinoma. Assay: immunoSEQ multiplex PCR; the TCRdb copy retains only in-frame clones and omits some. In the table there are thousands of clones, about four fifths of which are singletons. V gave up 4 bases and J gave up 4 bases, with 13 bases separating them. Germline-derived CDR1 and CDR2 are MDHEN and SYDVKM. CDR3 size: 14 residues. Sequenced sample: FFPE adjacent normal lung tissue. The TCR sequence derives from a person aged 55-79 years with lung adenocarcinoma. This sequence joins TRBV28 and TRBJ1-2; D call uncertain. CDR3 sequence: CASSSVRYGYGYTF. The CDR3 DNA reads TGTGCCAGCAGTTCGGTCCGCTATGGCTATGGCTACACCTTC.